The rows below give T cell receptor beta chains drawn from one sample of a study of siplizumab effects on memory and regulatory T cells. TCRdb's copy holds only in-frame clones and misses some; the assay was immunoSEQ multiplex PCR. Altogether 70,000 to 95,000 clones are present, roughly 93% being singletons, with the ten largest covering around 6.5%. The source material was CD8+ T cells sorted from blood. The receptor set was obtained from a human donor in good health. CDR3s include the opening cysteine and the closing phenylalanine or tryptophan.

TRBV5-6	CASSLDPGYEQYF
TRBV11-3	CASSTGRSGSEETQYF
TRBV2	CASSGTGDNYGYTF
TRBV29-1	CSGADRGSYEQYF
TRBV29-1	CSANKETGALNTEAFF
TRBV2	CASSGLTGLAYEQYF
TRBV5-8	CASSLLGLVQPQHF
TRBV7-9	CASSNGQVGYEQYF
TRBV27	CASSLSPLGVTTDTQYF
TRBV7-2	CASSVARNYPKGDEQYF
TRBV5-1	CASSVKQDSTDTQYF
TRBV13	CAIDDRGNNYGYTF
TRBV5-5	CASSLGGLMSNQPQHF
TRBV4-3	CASSPTKDSYEQYF
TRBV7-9	CASSTVRDKRAGYTF
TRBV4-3	CASSQGAGSSYEQYF
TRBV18	CASSHKDRALGEQYF
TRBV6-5	CASSYQGPNTEAFF
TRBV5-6	CASSLGGRGEQYF
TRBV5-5	CASSLGQKLFF
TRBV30	CAWRGTSGSYEQYF
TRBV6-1	CASSEHQGVNEKLFF
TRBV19	CASSIGLAAGVALEQYF
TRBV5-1	CASSTDPEGETQYF
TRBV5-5	CASSVGQTNSYEQYF
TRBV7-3	CASSQLAGADNEQFF
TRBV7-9	CASSPPPGQGHFRTGELFF
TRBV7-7	CASSFYSSYEQYF
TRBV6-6	CASNQRVSTDTQYF
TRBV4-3	CASSQDSDGDRGFNEQFF
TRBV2	CASSEGQGTSTDTQYF
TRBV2	CASSLPIGETQYF
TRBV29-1	CSVEILGDRQETQYF
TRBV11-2	CASSLDPDLRYEQYF
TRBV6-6	CASRRGTEAFF
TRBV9	CASSTQGIITDTQYF
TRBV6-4	CASSVTDGGTDTQYF
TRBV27	CASSPRMGASSGNTIYF
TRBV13	CASSLGSGTRETQYF
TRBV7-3	CASSLTMGKNTGELFF
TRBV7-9	CASSLYRGETQYF
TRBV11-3	CASSPRDGGNTIYF
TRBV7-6	CASSSSGTSGRSSYNEQFF
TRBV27	CASRPGTGGSYYGYTF
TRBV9	CASSGQGTPYEQYF
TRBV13	CASSLVTSANYGYTF
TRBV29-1	CSVSGGGEQYF